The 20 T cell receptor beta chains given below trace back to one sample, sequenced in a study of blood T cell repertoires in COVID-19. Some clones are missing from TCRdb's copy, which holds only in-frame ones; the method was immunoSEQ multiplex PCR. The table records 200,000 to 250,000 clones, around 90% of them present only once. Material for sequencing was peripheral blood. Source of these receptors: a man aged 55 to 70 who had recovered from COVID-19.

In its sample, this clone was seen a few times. The CDR3 DNA sequence: TGCGCCAGCAGCCAAGATAAAGGGCGGGATTCACCCCTCCACTTT. It specifies CASSQDKGRDSPLHF. The chain is built from TRBV4-1 and TRBJ1-6; the D is unclear. The CDR3 spans 15 residues. Germline V gives CDR1 MGHRA, CDR2 YSYEKL. Trimming took 0 bases from V and 8 from J, leaving 11 bases between them.

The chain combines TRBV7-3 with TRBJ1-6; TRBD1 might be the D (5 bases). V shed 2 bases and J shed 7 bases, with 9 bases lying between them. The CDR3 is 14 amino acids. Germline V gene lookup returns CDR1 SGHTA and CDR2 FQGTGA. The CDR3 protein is CASSLQGNNSPLHF. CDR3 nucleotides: TGTGCCAGCAGCTTACAGGGAAACAATTCACCCCTCCACTTT.

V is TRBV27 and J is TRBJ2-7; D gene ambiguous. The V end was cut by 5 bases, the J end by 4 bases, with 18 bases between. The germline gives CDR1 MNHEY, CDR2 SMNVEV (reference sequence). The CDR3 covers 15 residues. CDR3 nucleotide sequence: TGTGCCAGCAGTCCTAGAAGAGGTGCCCCATACGAGCAGTACTTC. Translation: CASSPRRGAPYEQYF.

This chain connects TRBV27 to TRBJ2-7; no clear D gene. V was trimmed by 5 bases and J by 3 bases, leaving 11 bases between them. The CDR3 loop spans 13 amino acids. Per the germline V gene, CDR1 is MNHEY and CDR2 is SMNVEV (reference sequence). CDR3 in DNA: TGTGCCAGCAGTCCCTATCCGGTCTACGAGCAGTACTTC. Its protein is CASSPYPVYEQYF.

CDR3 DNA: TGTGCCATCAGCCCGGGACAGGGCCTGTATGGCTACACCTTC. Protein product: CAISPGQGLYGYTF. The rearrangement uses TRBV10-3 and TRBJ1-2; 9 bases align to TRBD1. Trimming took 6 bases from V and 5 from J; bases not matched to a gene: 7. This CDR3 has 14 amino acids. Germline CDR1 and CDR2: ENHRY and SYGVKD.

CDR3 sequence (DNA): TGTGCCAGCAGCTGGAATACAGGGGGCAAAACCGGGGAGCTGTTTTTT. Translated: CASSWNTGGKTGELFF. V usage is TRBV7-7 and J usage is TRBJ2-2; the match to TRBD1 covers 9 bases. Germline values: CDR1 SSHAT, CDR2 FNYEAQ (reference sequence). The CDR3 sequence is 16 residues long. V lost 4 bases, J lost 5 bases, and 8 bases stayed unmatched.

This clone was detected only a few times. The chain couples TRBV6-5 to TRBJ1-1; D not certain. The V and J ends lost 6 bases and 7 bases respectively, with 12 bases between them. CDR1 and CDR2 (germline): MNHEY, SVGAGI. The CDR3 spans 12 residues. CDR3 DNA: TGTGCCAGCAGAGCTTCCTATCGTGAAGCTTTCTTT. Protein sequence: CASRASYREAFF.

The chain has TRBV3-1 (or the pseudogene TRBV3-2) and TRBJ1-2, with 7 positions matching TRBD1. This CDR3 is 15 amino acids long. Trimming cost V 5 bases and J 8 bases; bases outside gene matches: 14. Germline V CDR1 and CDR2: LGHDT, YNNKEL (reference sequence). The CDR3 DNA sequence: TGTGCCAGCAGCTTTCGACAGGGATGGTTTCCGGGCTACACCTTC. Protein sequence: CASSFRQGWFPGYTF.

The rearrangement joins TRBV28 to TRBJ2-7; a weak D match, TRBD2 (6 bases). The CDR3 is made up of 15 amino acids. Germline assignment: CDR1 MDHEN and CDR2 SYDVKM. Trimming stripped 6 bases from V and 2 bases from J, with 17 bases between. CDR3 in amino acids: CASRRTGTGAYEQYF. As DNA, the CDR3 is TGTGCCAGCAGGCGTACTGGAACGGGGGCCTACGAGCAGTACTTC. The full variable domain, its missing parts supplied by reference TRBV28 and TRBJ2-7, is DVKVTQSSRYLVKRTGEKVFLECVQDMDHENMFWYRQDPGLGLRLIYFSYDVKMKEKGDIPEGYSVSREKKERFSLILESASTNQTSMYLCASRRTGTGAYEQYFGPGTRLTVT.

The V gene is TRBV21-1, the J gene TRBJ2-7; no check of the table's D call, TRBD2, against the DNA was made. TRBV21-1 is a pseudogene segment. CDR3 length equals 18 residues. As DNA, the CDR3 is TGTGCCAGCAGCAAAAATTGGAGGGGACCGACCCCGTTTTACGAGCAGTACTTC. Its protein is CASSKNWRGPTPFYEQYF.

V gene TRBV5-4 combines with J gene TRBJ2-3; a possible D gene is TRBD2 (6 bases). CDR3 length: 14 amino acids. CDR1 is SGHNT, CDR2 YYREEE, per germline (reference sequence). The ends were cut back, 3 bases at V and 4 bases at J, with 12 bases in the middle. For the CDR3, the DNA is TGTGCCAGCAGCTGGAGGGAGGCCCCAGATACGCAGTATTTT. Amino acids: CASSWREAPDTQYF.

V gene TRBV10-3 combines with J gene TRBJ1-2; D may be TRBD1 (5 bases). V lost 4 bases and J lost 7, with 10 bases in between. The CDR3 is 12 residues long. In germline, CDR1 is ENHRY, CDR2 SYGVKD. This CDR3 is CAISGGGSGYTF. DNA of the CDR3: TGTGCCATCAGTGGGGGGGGAAGTGGCTACACCTTC.

The CDR3 DNA reads TGTGCCAGTAGTATGATTAGTGGTCAGCCCCAGCATTTT. Encoded protein: CASSMISGQPQHF. The rearrangement links TRBV19 to TRBJ1-5; D is ambiguous. This CDR3 contains 13 residues. With 3 bases removed from V and 6 bases from J, the gap between germline ends came to 9 bases. Germline V CDR1 and CDR2: LNHDA, SQIVND (reference sequence).

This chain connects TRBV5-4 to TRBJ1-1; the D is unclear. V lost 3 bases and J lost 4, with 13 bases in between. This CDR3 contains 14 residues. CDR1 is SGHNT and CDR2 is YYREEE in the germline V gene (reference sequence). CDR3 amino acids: CASSYGREGTEAFF. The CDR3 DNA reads TGTGCCAGCAGCTACGGACGAGAGGGCACTGAAGCTTTCTTT.

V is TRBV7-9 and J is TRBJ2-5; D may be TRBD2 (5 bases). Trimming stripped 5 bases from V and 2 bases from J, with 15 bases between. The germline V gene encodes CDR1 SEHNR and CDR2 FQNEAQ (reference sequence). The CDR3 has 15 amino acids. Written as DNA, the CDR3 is TGTGCCAGCAGCCCGCCAACCCGAGGGCAAGAGACCCAGTACTTC. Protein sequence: CASSPPTRGQETQYF.

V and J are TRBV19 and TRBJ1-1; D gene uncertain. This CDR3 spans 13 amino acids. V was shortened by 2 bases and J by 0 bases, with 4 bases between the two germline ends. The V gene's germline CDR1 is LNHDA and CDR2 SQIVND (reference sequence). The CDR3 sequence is CASSISLNTEAFF. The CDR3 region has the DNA TGTGCCAGTAGTATATCGTTGAACACTGAAGCTTTCTTT.

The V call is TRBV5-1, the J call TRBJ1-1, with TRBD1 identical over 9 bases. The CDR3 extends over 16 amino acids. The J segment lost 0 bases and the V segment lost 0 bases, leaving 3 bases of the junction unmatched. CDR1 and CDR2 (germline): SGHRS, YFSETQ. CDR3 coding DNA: TGCGCCAGCAGCTTGGCCGGACAGGGGATGAACACTGAAGCTTTCTTT. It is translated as CASSLAGQGMNTEAFF.

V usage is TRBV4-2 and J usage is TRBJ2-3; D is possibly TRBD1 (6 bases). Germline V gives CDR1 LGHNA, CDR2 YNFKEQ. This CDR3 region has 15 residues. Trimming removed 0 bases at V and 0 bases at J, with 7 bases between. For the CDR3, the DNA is TGTGCCAGCAGCCAAGAGGGGGCAAGCACAGATACGCAGTATTTT. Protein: CASSQEGASTDTQYF.

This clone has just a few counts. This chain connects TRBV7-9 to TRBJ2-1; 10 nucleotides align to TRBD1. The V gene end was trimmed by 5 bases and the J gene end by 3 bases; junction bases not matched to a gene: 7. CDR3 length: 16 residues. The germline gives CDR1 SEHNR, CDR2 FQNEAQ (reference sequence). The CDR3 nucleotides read TGTGCCAGCAGCCCTGGGTGGACAGGGGGCTACAATGAGCAGTTCTTC. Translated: CASSPGWTGGYNEQFF.

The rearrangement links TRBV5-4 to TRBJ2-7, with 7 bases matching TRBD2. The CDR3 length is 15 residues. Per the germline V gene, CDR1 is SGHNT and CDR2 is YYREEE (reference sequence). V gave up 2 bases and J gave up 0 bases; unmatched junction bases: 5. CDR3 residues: CASSLSGGSSYEQYF. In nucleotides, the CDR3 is TGTGCCAGCAGCTTATCCGGGGGGAGCTCCTACGAGCAGTACTTC.